The 31 T cell receptor beta chains below all came from one sample that was sequenced in a study of Ad26.COV2.S vaccination and SARS-CoV-2 variants (dated by TCRdb to 2020 to 2022). In light of the paper, this sample's treatment or condition label describes: roughly 18 received Ad26.COV2.S at low or high dose, single or two shots; 5 received placebo; per-sample allocation not given. Repertoires of vaccine and placebo recipients were sequenced from samples collected on day 63 after the first injection. Library preparation was by the immunoSEQ multiplex PCR assay. TCRdb's version of the immuneACCESS table is confined to in-frame rearrangements and falls short of the full clone set. An unresolved V gene accounts for under half of the shortfall where checked; the remainder is of unknown origin. This sample comprises about 370,000 clones, about 88% of them detected only once. The leading ten clones occupy approximately 1.9% of the sample.

The sequenced sample was peripheral blood, obtained in a trial of Ad26.COV2.S vaccine versus placebo. Receptors originate from a person between 18 and 65 years old who received the Ad26.COV2.S COVID-19 vaccine or a placebo.

The V gene is TRBV27, the J gene TRBJ1-4, with a weak D call TRBD1 (5 bases). This CDR3 is 15 amino acids long. V was pared by 6 bases and J by 8 bases, with 19 bases between. Per germline, CDR1 MNHEY and CDR2 SMNVEV (reference sequence). The CDR3 loop reads CASSAGGGRGEKLFF. The CDR3 coding sequence is TGTGCCAGCAGCGCAGGCGGGGGGAGAGGAGAAAAACTGTTTTTT.

This chain joins TRBV5-1 and TRBJ2-7; D is ambiguous. Germline lookup yields CDR1 SGHRS and CDR2 YFSETQ. Deletions cut 4 bases from V and 5 bases from J, with 16 bases between. The CDR3 contains 14 residues. CDR3 DNA sequence: TGCGCCAGCAGCCCCGGACCTGGTTCCGACGAGCAGTACTTC. Its translation: CASSPGPGSDEQYF.

This clone turned up a few times. V usage is TRBV5-1 and J usage is TRBJ2-2, with a possible D match to TRBD2 (6 bases). Germline CDR1 SGHRS, CDR2 YFSETQ. Trimming cost V 5 bases and J 0 bases, with 11 bases left between them. This CDR3 spans 15 amino acids. The DNA of the CDR3 is TGCGCCAGCAGTCTGAGGACTACGAACACCGGGGAGCTGTTTTTT. Encoded protein: CASSLRTTNTGELFF.

V and J are TRBV10-2 and TRBJ2-1; tentative D call: TRBD2 (5 bases). Between the trimmed V and J ends, which lost 8 bases and 1 base, there was a span of 12 bases. The CDR3 covers 14 residues. Germline CDR1 reads WSHSY; CDR2 reads SAAADI. In nucleotides, the CDR3 is TGCGCCAGCGCTGGGAGTCGATCCTACAATGAGCAGTTCTTC. Translation: CASAGSRSYNEQFF.

The chain has TRBV27 and TRBJ2-7; the match to TRBD2 covers 11 bases. CDR3 size: 15 residues. V trimming: 3 bases; J trimming: 2 bases; junction bases outside the gene matches: 3. The germline CDR1 and CDR2 sequences are MNHEY and SMNVEV (reference sequence). The CDR3 is CASSFTSGGPYEQYF. The CDR3 DNA follows: TGTGCCAGCAGTTTCACTAGCGGGGGCCCCTACGAGCAGTACTTC.

The genes are TRBV25-1 and TRBJ1-2, with TRBD1 matching 8 bases. There are 13 residues in the CDR3. With 6 bases clipped from V and 4 bases from J, the junction kept 4 bases outside the gene matches. Germline CDR1 and CDR2: MGHDK and SYGVNS. The CDR3 nucleotides are TGTGCCAGCAGGGGACAGGAGGTCTATGGCTACACCTTC. As protein: CASRGQEVYGYTF.

This clone appeared a single time. CDR3 amino acids: CASRQSGSYYSPLHF. Here the CDR3 DNA reads TGTGCCAGCAGACAATCCGGGAGTTACTATTCACCCCTCCACTTT. The chain uses TRBV6-5 and TRBJ1-6; D remains unclear. Between the trimmed V and J ends, which lost 6 bases and 8 bases, there was a span of 17 bases. Germline CDR1 MNHEY, CDR2 SVGAGI. The CDR3 totals 15 residues.

In its sample, this clone was seen a few times. The chain recombines TRBV7-9 with TRBJ2-7; D is undetermined. CDR3 length: 12 amino acids. The V gene's germline CDR1 is SEHNR and CDR2 FQNEAQ (reference sequence). The V and J ends lost 2 bases and 0 bases respectively, with 2 bases between them. The CDR3 DNA sequence: TGTGCCAGCAGCTTAACCTCCTACGAGCAGTACTTC. It is translated as CASSLTSYEQYF.

The chain couples TRBV3-1 (or the pseudogene TRBV3-2) to TRBJ2-1; 10 positions match TRBD2. In germline, CDR1 is LGHDT, CDR2 YNNKEL (reference sequence). CDR3 size: 15 residues. Germline trimming cut 1 base from V and 9 bases from J; bases unmatched to any gene: 6. CDR3 sequence reads: CASSQVSSGRAEQFF. The CDR3 DNA reads TGTGCCAGCAGCCAAGTCTCTAGCGGGAGAGCTGAGCAGTTCTTC.

The chain carries TRBV24-1 and TRBJ2-1, with D perhaps TRBD2 (7 bases). There are 14 residues in the CDR3. The V and J ends lost 6 bases and 5 bases respectively, with 13 bases between them. Germline CDR1 KGHDR, CDR2 SFDVKD. CDR3: CATSLMGGHNEQFF. In DNA, the CDR3 is TGTGCCACCAGTCTTATGGGGGGGCACAATGAGCAGTTCTTC.

The chain employs TRBV11-1 and TRBJ2-5; D possibly corresponds to TRBD2 (6 bases). This CDR3 contains 13 residues. The V gene's germline CDR1 is SGHAT and CDR2 FQDESV (reference sequence). Trimming took off 4 bases at V and 7 bases at J, with 13 bases between the two ends. The CDR3 DNA is TGTGCCAGCAGCTCCGGGGGACTCGGGACCCAGTACTTC. Its translation is CASSSGGLGTQYF. Combining the CDR3 with reference TRBV11-1 and TRBJ2-5 gives the whole variable domain EAEVAQSPRYKITEKSQAVAFWCDPISGHATLYWYRQILGQGPELLVQFQDESVVDDSQLPKDRFSAERLKGVDSTLKIQPAELGDSAMYLCASSSGGLGTQYFGPGTRLLVL.

This clone was counted a few times. The V call is TRBV3-1 (or the pseudogene TRBV3-2), the J call TRBJ1-2; no clear D. The CDR3 consists of 15 residues. Trimming cost V 0 bases and J 4 bases, with 12 bases left between them. Germline-derived CDR1 and CDR2 are LGHDT and YNNKEL (reference sequence). CDR3 nucleotides: TGTGCCAGCAGCCAAGATATGCGGAGGTCCTATGGCTACACCTTC. Encoded protein: CASSQDMRRSYGYTF.

The chain couples TRBV19 to TRBJ2-1; possibly TRBD1 or TRBD2 for D (5 bases each). Germline values: CDR1 LNHDA, CDR2 SQIVND (reference sequence). Deletions cut 1 base from V and 7 bases from J, with 11 bases between. The CDR3 has 14 residues. CDR3: CASSIGVEGNEQFF. The CDR3 coding sequence is TGTGCCAGTAGTATAGGCGTTGAGGGGAATGAGCAGTTCTTC.

This clone was observed once. The chain recombines TRBV2 with TRBJ2-5; no clear D. The CDR3 has 13 residues. Trimming stripped 4 bases from V and 0 bases from J, with 6 bases between. CDR1 is SNHLY and CDR2 is FYNNEI in the germline V gene. Here the CDR3 DNA reads TGTGCCAGCAGTGTATGGGACCAAGAGACCCAGTACTTC. The encoded protein is CASSVWDQETQYF.

This chain uses TRBV25-1 with TRBJ2-7; perhaps TRBD2 as D (5 bases). The CDR3 loop spans 13 amino acids. Trimming removed 4 bases from V and 6 bases from J, with 13 bases in between. CDR1 MGHDK and CDR2 SYGVNS come from the germline V gene. CDR3 in amino acids: CASSATYSGEQYF. The CDR3 DNA is TGTGCCAGCAGTGCTACTTACAGCGGCGAGCAGTACTTC.

The table lists this clone with a few counts. The chain employs TRBV6-4 and TRBJ2-1; 7 bases match TRBD2. The CDR3 totals 16 residues. Trimming cost V 8 bases and J 5 bases; bases outside gene matches: 15. CDR1 and CDR2 (germline): MRHNA, SNTAGT. In DNA form, the CDR3 reads TGTGCCAGCTGCCCAGAGGCGGGAGTCGTAAACAATGAGCAGTTCTTC. Its protein product is CASCPEAGVVNNEQFF.

The chain recombines TRBV28 with TRBJ2-4, with D possibly TRBD1 on 7 matching bases. The CDR3 runs 17 residues. From germline, CDR1 is MDHEN and CDR2 SYDVKM. The V and J ends lost 3 bases and 0 bases respectively, with 15 bases between them. The CDR3 loop reads CASSFSRQGLAKNIQYF. For the CDR3, the DNA is TGTGCCAGCAGTTTTTCCCGACAGGGACTAGCCAAAAACATTCAGTACTTC.

V and J are TRBV30 and TRBJ2-7; D is perhaps TRBD1 (7 bases). This CDR3 contains 11 residues. Germline V gene sequence: CDR1 GTSNPN, CDR2 SVGIG (reference sequence). Trimming shortened V by 6 bases and J by 7 bases, and 13 bases separated the two germline ends. This CDR3 is CACDRAGEQYF. DNA of the CDR3: TGTGCCTGCGACAGGGCGGGAGAGCAGTACTTC.

This clone turned up a few times. The chain couples TRBV7-6 to TRBJ1-5, with D unresolved. The V end lost 2 bases, the J end lost 5 bases, and 7 bases lay between the germline ends. Looked up from germline, CDR1 is SGHVS and CDR2 is FNYEAQ. The CDR3 is made up of 13 amino acids. The CDR3 DNA reads TGTGCCAGCAGCTTAAACCGACATCAGCCCCAGCATTTT. It specifies CASSLNRHQPQHF. The full variable domain, with the rest looked up from reference TRBV7-6 and TRBJ1-5, is GAGVSQSPRYKVTKRGQDVALRCDPISGHVSLYWYRQALGQGPEFLTYFNYEAQQDKSGLPNDRFSAERPEGSISTLTIQRTEQRDSAMYRCASSLNRHQPQHFGDGTRLSIL.

This chain connects TRBV15 to TRBJ2-1, with D possibly matching TRBD1 (5 bases). There are 12 residues in the CDR3. In germline, CDR1 is LNHNV, CDR2 YYDKDF (reference sequence). The germline V and J ends were trimmed by 1 base and 10 bases, with 8 bases remaining between them. For the CDR3, the DNA is TGTGCCACCAGCAGAGCTTCAGGGGAGCAGTTCTTC. It translates to CATSRASGEQFF.

The chain couples TRBV6-5 to TRBJ2-1; the match to TRBD2 covers 10 bases. The CDR3 has 14 amino acids. Trimming cost V 8 bases and J 9 bases; bases outside gene matches: 10. Germline loops: CDR1 MNHEY, CDR2 SVGAGI. The DNA for the CDR3 is TGTGCCAGCCTACCTCTAGCGGGAGTGGGTGAGCAGTTCTTC. It encodes CASLPLAGVGEQFF.

The chain has TRBV9 and TRBJ2-3, with D possibly called TRBD1 or TRBD2 (6 bases each). Trimming stripped 4 bases from V and 0 bases from J, with 15 bases between. Germline values: CDR1 SGDLS, CDR2 YYNGEE. There are 16 residues in the CDR3. The CDR3 nucleotides are TGTGCCAGCAGCCTGGAGGGGGAATCTAGCACAGATACGCAGTATTTT. Encoded protein: CASSLEGESSTDTQYF. The full variable domain, its missing parts supplied by reference TRBV9 and TRBJ2-3, is DSGVTQTPKHLITATGQRVTLRCSPRSGDLSVYWYQQSLDQGLQFLIQYYNGEERAKGNILERFSAQQFPDLHSELNLSSLELGDSALYFCASSLEGESSTDTQYFGPGTRLTVL.

The genes are TRBV6-5 and TRBJ1-6; 7 bases fit TRBD1. Germline CDR1 reads MNHEY; CDR2 reads SVGAGI. The CDR3 sequence is 15 residues long. Unmatched junction bases numbered 9, after V lost 6 bases and J lost 7 bases. In DNA, the CDR3 is TGTGCCAGCAGCCCCACCCCGGGACAGAATTCACCCCTCCACTTT. Its protein product is CASSPTPGQNSPLHF.

CDR3 coding DNA: TGTGCCAGCAGGCTCACCCAGGGTGGGGATTCACCCCTCCACTTT. It is translated as CASRLTQGGDSPLHF. The V gene is TRBV28, the J gene TRBJ1-6; weak D call: TRBD1 (5 bases). Trimming took off 6 bases at V and 8 bases at J, with 17 bases between the two ends. Germline V gives CDR1 MDHEN, CDR2 SYDVKM. CDR3 length: 15 residues.

The gene calls are TRBV6-5 and TRBJ2-2; D remains unclear. The V gene lost 7 bases and the J gene lost 5 bases, with 17 bases spanning the gap. This CDR3 has 15 amino acids. Germline V CDR1 and CDR2: MNHEY, SVGAGI. The CDR3 loop reads CASKKADYLTGELFF. DNA for the CDR3: TGTGCCAGCAAGAAGGCCGATTACCTAACCGGGGAGCTGTTTTTT.

The V gene is TRBV5-6, the J gene TRBJ2-7, with 7 bases aligning to TRBD1. Trimming took 2 bases from V and 3 from J; bases not matched to a gene: 2. The CDR3 runs to 13 residues. Germline assignment: CDR1 SGHDT and CDR2 YYEEEE. Here the CDR3 reads CASSLWDSYEQYF. CDR3 in DNA: TGTGCCAGCAGCTTATGGGACAGCTACGAGCAGTACTTC. Looking up the rest from reference TRBV5-6 and TRBJ2-7 gives the full variable domain: DAGVTQSPTHLIKTRGQQVTLRCSPKSGHDTVSWYQQALGQGPQFIFQYYEEEERQRGNFPDRFSGHQFPNYSSELNVNALLLGDSALYLCASSLWDSYEQYFGPGTRLTVT.

This clone has a single count. The chain joins TRBV11-3 to TRBJ1-1; D not certain. Germline V CDR1 and CDR2: SGHNT, YENEEA. The CDR3 has 14 amino acids. Deletions cut 5 bases from V and 1 base from J, with 11 bases between. CDR3 amino acids: CASSRGMGNTEAFF. In DNA, the CDR3 is TGTGCCAGCAGCCGGGGAATGGGGAACACTGAAGCTTTCTTT.

V usage is TRBV12-5 and J usage is TRBJ2-1; a weak D match, TRBD2 (6 bases). V dropped 2 bases and J dropped 6 bases, with 20 bases sitting between them. This CDR3 is built from 17 residues. Germline V gene sequence: CDR1 LGHNT, CDR2 FRNRAP. The CDR3 DNA reads TGTGCTAGTGGTTTGCGAGTGGGGGGACTCACGGCCAATGAGCAGTTCTTC. Protein: CASGLRVGGLTANEQFF.

The genes are TRBV4-1 and TRBJ1-1; 8 nucleotides line up with TRBD1. With 5 bases clipped from V and 1 base from J, the junction kept 9 bases outside the gene matches. The CDR3 runs 16 residues. Germline CDR1 and CDR2: MGHRA and YSYEKL. The CDR3 region is CASSSRQGSWNTEAFF. The CDR3 region has the DNA TGCGCCAGCAGCTCCCGACAGGGGAGTTGGAACACTGAAGCTTTCTTT.

The rearrangement uses TRBV19 and TRBJ1-1; D is possibly TRBD1 (6 bases). Germline CDR1 and CDR2: LNHDA and SQIVND (reference sequence). V was trimmed by 7 bases and J by 11 bases, leaving 17 bases between them. CDR3 length: 12 residues. This chain's CDR3 is CASILSGDEAFF. In DNA, the CDR3 is TGTGCCAGTATTCTCTCAGGGGACGAGGCTTTCTTT.

For this clone: The junction and the germline gene differ at one end; a read error may be behind it. The gene calls are TRBV27 and TRBJ1-2, with 11 positions matching TRBD1. Germline assignment: CDR1 MNHEY and CDR2 SMNVEV (reference sequence). This CDR3 contains 16 residues. The CDR3 region is CASSVSGQGGGYGYTF. CDR3 in DNA: TGTGCCAGCAGTGTATCGGGACAGGGGGGGGGCTATGGCTACACCTTC.